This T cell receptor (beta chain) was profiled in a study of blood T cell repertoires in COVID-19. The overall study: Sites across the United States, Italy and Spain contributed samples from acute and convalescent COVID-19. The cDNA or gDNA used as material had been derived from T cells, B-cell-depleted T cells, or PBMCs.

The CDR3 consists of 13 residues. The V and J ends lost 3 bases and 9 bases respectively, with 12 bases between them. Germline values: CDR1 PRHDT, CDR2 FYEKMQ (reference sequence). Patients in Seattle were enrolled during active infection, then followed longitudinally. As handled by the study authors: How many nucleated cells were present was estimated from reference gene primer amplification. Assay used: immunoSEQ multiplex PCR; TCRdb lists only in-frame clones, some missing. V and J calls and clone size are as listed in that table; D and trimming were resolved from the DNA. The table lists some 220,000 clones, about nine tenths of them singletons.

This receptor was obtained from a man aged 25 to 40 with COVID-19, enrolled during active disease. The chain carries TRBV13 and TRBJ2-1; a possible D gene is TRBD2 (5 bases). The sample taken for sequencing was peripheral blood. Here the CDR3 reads CASSLSGSGEQFF. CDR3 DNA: TGTGCCAGCAGCTTGAGCGGCTCGGGTGAGCAGTTCTTC.